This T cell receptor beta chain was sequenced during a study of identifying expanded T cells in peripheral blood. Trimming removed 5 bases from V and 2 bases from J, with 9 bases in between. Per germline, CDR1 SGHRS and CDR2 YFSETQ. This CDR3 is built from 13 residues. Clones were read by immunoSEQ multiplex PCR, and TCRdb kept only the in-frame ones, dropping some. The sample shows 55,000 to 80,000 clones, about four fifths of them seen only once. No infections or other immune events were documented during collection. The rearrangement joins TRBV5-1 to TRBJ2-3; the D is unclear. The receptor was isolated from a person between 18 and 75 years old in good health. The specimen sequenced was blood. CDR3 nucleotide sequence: TGCGCCAGCAGAGACGGACCCACAGATACGCAGTATTTT. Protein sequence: CASRDGPTDTQYF.